This TCR beta chain was identified during a study of blood T cell repertoires in COVID-19. Profiling relied on immunoSEQ multiplex PCR, and the TCRdb table lists in-frame clones only, not all of them. Of some 19,000 clones listed, roughly nine tenths are singletons. CDR1 and CDR2 from the germline V gene are MNHEY and SVGAGI. The CDR3 is 15 amino acids. V dropped 6 bases and J dropped 2; count of bases not matched to a gene: 7. Sequencing was done on a sample of peripheral blood. This TCR was sampled from a man in his sixties with active COVID-19. V gene TRBV6-5 combines with J gene TRBJ1-2; 9 nucleotides line up with TRBD1. The CDR3 coding sequence is TGTGCCAGCAGGCTTGACAGGGGGAGAAACTATGGCTACACCTTC. Protein sequence: CASRLDRGRNYGYTF.